The 12 T cell receptor beta chains below come from one sample, sequenced in a study of cytomegalovirus exposure and HLA in healthy donors. In the PCR, 60 Vbeta and 13 Jbeta primers were used. Produced via immunoSEQ multiplex PCR; TCRdb's table is partial and in-frame only. The top ten clones hold more than 2.5% of a sample with 120,000 to 150,000 clones, roughly four fifths of them seen once. What was sequenced was PBMCs. The receptors were sampled from a man younger than 35 in good health and CMV-seropositive.

The gene calls are TRBV7-2 and TRBJ2-7, with D possibly TRBD2 on 6 matching bases. Germline values: CDR1 SGHTA, CDR2 FQGNSA. The CDR3 runs 15 residues. V gave up 2 bases and J gave up 2 bases, with 13 bases separating them. The CDR3 DNA follows: TGTGCCAGCAGCTTATCCGGGGGAGAAACCTACGAGCAGTACTTC. This translates into CASSLSGGETYEQYF.

The chain uses TRBV5-1 and TRBJ2-3, with TRBD2 as a possible D gene (6 bases). Germline CDR1 is SGHRS and CDR2 is YFSETQ. The CDR3 length is 13 residues. V was trimmed by 7 bases and J by 2 bases, leaving 11 bases between them. CDR3 in amino acids: CASYPGDTDTQYF. Written as DNA, the CDR3 is TGCGCCAGCTACCCGGGGGACACAGATACGCAGTATTTT. Combining the CDR3 with reference TRBV5-1 and TRBJ2-3 gives the whole variable domain KAGVTQTPRYLIKTRGQQVTLSCSPISGHRSVSWYQQTPGQGLQFLFEYFSETQRNKGNFPGRFSGRQFSNSRSEMNVSTLELGDSALYLCASYPGDTDTQYFGPGTRLTVL.

This clone has a handful of counts. This chain joins TRBV11-2 and TRBJ2-7; 9 bases match TRBD1. This CDR3 region has 14 residues. CDR1 is SGHAT, CDR2 FQNNGV, per germline. Trimming took 5 bases from V and 5 from J; bases not matched to a gene: 7. CDR3 sequence reads: CASSAGTGFHEQYF. Written as DNA, the CDR3 is TGTGCCAGCAGCGCCGGGACAGGGTTCCACGAGCAGTACTTC.

The rearrangement uses TRBV28 and TRBJ2-5; no firm D call. The V and J ends lost 6 bases and 7 bases respectively, with 6 bases between them. CDR1 MDHEN and CDR2 SYDVKM come from the germline V gene. This CDR3 has 10 amino acids. CDR3: CASRSGTQYF. CDR3 DNA: TGTGCCAGCAGGTCGGGGACCCAGTACTTC.

The genes are TRBV28 and TRBJ1-5; no clear D gene. Germline-derived CDR1 and CDR2 are MDHEN and SYDVKM. V shed 3 bases and J shed 3 bases, with 15 bases lying between them. CDR3 length: 16 residues. The CDR3 spells CASSFFPTQANQPQHF. The CDR3, as DNA: TGTGCCAGCAGTTTCTTCCCCACGCAGGCCAATCAGCCCCAGCATTTT.

The V and J genes are TRBV5-1 and TRBJ1-2; 7 bases line up with TRBD1. From germline, CDR1 is SGHRS and CDR2 YFSETQ. Germline trimming cut 0 bases from V and 6 bases from J; bases unmatched to any gene: 5. The CDR3 is 14 amino acids. The CDR3 reads CASSLDRGADGYTF. CDR3 coding DNA: TGCGCCAGCAGCTTGGACAGGGGCGCGGATGGCTACACCTTC.

The CDR3 loop is CASSLRDRGVSLSYF. CDR3 in DNA: TGTGCCAGCAGTTTAAGGGACAGGGGAGTGTCTTTGTCGTACTTC. The rearrangement uses TRBV27 and TRBJ2-7, with TRBD1 matching 10 bases. Unmatched junction bases numbered 13, after V lost 2 bases and J lost 12 bases. From germline, CDR1 is MNHEY and CDR2 SMNVEV (reference sequence). The CDR3 contains 15 residues.

The chain is built from TRBV5-1 and TRBJ1-1, with 8 bases that match TRBD1. CDR1 is SGHRS and CDR2 is YFSETQ in the germline V gene. The CDR3 covers 15 residues. After removal of 4 bases from V and 2 bases from J, the junction contained 7 bases not matched to a gene. The CDR3 nucleotides read TGCGCCAGCAGCGACTCGGCAGGGGGCAACACTGAAGCTTTCTTT. Its protein is CASSDSAGGNTEAFF.

The count of this clone is one. The chain uses TRBV19 and TRBJ2-7; tentatively, D is TRBD2 (7 bases). The CDR3 runs 14 residues. CDR1 is LNHDA and CDR2 is SQIVND in the germline V gene (reference sequence). V gave up 5 bases and J gave up 1 base, with 12 bases separating them. The CDR3 spells CASSAGARSYEQYF. The CDR3 DNA reads as TGTGCCAGTAGTGCGGGGGCAAGATCCTACGAGCAGTACTTC.

The chain employs TRBV28 and TRBJ1-5; unclear D gene. The germline gives CDR1 MDHEN, CDR2 SYDVKM. The V end lost 6 bases, the J end lost 0 bases, and 12 bases lay between the germline ends. The CDR3 covers 15 residues. CDR3: CASSPKMRSNQPQHF. The DNA of the CDR3 is TGTGCCAGCAGCCCCAAGATGCGTAGCAATCAGCCCCAGCATTTT.

The J gene is TRBJ1-2, the V gene TRBV10-1; weak D call: TRBD1 (5 bases). Germline V gene data show CDR1 as WNHNN and CDR2 as SYGVQD (reference sequence). This CDR3 contains 15 residues. V was pared by 0 bases and J by 4 bases, with 12 bases between. The CDR3 region is CASSESGGVPYGYTF. CDR3 in DNA: TGCGCCAGCAGTGAGTCGGGGGGTGTCCCCTATGGCTACACCTTC.

The chain recombines TRBV4-1 with TRBJ2-3, with TRBD2 identical over 7 bases. CDR3 length: 16 residues. V lost 9 bases and J lost 1; bases outside the gene matches: 13. Germline values: CDR1 MGHRA, CDR2 YSYEKL. CDR3 sequence reads: CASSAGSFLGTDTQYF. For the CDR3, the DNA is TGCGCCAGTTCAGCGGGATCCTTTTTAGGCACAGATACGCAGTATTTT.